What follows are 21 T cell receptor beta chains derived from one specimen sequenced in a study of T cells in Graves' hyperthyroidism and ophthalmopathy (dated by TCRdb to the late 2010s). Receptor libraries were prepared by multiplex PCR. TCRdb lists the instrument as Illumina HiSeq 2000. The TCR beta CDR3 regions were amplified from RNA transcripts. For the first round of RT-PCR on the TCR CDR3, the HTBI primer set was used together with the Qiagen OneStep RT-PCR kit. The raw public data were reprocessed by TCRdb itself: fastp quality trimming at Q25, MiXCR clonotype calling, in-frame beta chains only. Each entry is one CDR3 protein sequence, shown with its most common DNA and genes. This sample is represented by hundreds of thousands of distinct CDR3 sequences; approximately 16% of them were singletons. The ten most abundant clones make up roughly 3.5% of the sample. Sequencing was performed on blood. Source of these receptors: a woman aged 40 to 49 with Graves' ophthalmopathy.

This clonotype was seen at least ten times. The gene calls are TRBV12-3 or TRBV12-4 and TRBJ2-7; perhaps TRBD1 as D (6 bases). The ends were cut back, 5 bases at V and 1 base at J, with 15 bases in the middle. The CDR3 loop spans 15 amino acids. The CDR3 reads CASSPRSTGSYEQYF. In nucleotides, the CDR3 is TGTGCCAGCAGTCCCCGTTCGACAGGATCCTACGAGCAGTACTTC.

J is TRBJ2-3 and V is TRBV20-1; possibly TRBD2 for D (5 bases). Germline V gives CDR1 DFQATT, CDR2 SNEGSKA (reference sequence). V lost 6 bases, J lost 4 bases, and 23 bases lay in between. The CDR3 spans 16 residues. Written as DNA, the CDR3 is TGCAGTGCCAAAATCCTGAGGGTGCAGTTTGCAGATACGCAGTATTTT. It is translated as CSAKILRVQFADTQYF.

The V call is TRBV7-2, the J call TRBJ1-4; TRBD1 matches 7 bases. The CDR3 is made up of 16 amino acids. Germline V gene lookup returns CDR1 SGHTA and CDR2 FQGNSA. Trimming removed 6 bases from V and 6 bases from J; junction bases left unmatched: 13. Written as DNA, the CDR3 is TGTGCCAGCAGGGGACCACGACAGGGCGGTTATGAAAAACTGTTTTTT. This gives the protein CASRGPRQGGYEKLFF.

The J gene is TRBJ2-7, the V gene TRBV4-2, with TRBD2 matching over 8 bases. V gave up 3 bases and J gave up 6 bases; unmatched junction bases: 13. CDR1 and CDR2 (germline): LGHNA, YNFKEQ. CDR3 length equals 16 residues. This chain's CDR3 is CASSQERGTASLEQYF. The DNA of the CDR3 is TGTGCCAGCAGCCAGGAGCGGGGGACTGCTTCGCTCGAGCAGTACTTC.

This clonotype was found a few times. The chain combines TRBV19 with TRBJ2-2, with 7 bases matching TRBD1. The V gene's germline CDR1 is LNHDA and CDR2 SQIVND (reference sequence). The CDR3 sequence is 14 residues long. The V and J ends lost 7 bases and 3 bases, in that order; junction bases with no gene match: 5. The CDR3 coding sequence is TGTGCCAGTAAGAGGGGGCGGGACACCGGGGAGCTGTTTTTT. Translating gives CASKRGRDTGELFF.

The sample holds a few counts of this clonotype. The CDR3 spells CASSPGQGVWTEAFF. CDR3 coding DNA: TGCGCCAGCAGCCCCGGCCAGGGGGTATGGACTGAAGCTTTCTTT. The gene calls are TRBV5-1 and TRBJ1-1, with 7 bases fitting TRBD1. The CDR3 contains 15 residues. Germline assignment: CDR1 SGHRS and CDR2 YFSETQ. The ends lost 4 bases at V and 5 bases at J; junction bases unmatched: 11.

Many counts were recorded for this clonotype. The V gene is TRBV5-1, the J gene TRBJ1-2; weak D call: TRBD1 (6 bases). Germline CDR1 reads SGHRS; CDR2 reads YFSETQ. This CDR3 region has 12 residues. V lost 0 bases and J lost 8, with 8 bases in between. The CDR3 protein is CASSLDRAGYTF. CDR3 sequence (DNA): TGCGCCAGCAGCTTGGACAGGGCGGGCTACACCTTC. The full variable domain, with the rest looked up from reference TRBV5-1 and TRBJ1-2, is KAGVTQTPRYLIKTRGQQVTLSCSPISGHRSVSWYQQTPGQGLQFLFEYFSETQRNKGNFPGRFSGRQFSNSRSEMNVSTLELGDSALYLCASSLDRAGYTFGSGTRLTVV.

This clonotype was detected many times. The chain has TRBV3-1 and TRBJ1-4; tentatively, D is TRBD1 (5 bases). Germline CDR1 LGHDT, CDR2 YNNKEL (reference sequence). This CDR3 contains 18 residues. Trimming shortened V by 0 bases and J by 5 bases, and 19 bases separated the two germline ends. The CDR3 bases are TGTGCCAGCAGCCAAGATCAAGGGCAGGGAATCCCAAATGAAAAACTGTTTTTT. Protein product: CASSQDQGQGIPNEKLFF.

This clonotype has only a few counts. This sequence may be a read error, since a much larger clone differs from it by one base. CDR3 nucleotides: TGTGCCAGCAGCCCCTGGGGGTCGGGGTCGTTCACTGAAGCTTTCTTT. This sequence encodes CASSPWGSGSFTEAFF. V and J are TRBV3-1 and TRBJ1-1, with D tentatively TRBD1 (5 bases). Germline CDR1 is LGHDT and CDR2 is YNNKEL (reference sequence). With 4 bases removed from V and 4 bases from J, the gap between germline ends came to 19 bases. The CDR3 is 16 residues long.

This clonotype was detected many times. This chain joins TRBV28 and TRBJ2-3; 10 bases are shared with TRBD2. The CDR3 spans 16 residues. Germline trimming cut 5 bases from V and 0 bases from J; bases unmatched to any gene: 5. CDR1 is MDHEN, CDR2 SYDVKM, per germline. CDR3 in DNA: TGTGCCAGCAGTGGGCTAGCGGGAGTCAGCACAGATACGCAGTATTTT. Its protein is CASSGLAGVSTDTQYF.

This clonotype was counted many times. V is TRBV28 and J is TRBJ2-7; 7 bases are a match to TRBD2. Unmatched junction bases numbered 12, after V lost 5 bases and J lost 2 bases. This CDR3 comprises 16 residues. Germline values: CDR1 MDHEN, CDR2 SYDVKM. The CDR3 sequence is CASSHLGGSATYEQYF. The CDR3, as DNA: TGTGCCAGCAGTCATCTCGGCGGGAGCGCTACCTACGAGCAGTACTTC.

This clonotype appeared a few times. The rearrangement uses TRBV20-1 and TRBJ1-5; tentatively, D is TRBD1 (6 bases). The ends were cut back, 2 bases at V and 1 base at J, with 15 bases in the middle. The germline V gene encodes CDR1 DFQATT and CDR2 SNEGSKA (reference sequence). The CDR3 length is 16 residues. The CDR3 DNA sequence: TGCAGTGCTAGAAAGGGTGGAGGGGGGAGCAATCAGCCCCAGCATTTT. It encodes CSARKGGGGSNQPQHF.

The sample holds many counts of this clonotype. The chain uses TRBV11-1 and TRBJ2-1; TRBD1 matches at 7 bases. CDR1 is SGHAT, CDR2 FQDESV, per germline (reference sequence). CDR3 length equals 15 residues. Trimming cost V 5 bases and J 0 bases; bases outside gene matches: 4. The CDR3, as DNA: TGTGCCAGCAGCACCCGGGACAGCTCCTACAATGAGCAGTTCTTC. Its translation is CASSTRDSSYNEQFF.

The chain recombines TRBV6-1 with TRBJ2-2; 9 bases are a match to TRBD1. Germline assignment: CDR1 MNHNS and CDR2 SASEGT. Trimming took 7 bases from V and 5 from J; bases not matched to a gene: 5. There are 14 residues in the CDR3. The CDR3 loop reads CASNRQGVTGELFF. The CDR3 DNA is TGTGCCAGCAATCGACAGGGGGTAACCGGGGAGCTGTTTTTT.

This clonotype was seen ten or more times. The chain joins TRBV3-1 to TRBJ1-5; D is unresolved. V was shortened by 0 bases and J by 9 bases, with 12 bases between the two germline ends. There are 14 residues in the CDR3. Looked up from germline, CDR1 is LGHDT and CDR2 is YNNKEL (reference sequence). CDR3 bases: TGTGCCAGCAGCCAAGAAGGTCCGGGTACGCCCCAGCATTTT. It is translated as CASSQEGPGTPQHF.

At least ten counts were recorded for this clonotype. The CDR3 sequence: CATSWSGGPASTDTQYF. CDR3 DNA: TGTGCCACCTCGTGGAGCGGGGGCCCCGCTAGCACAGATACGCAGTATTTT. This chain links TRBV6-1 with TRBJ2-3; 8 nucleotides agree with TRBD2. Germline CDR1 and CDR2: MNHNS and SASEGT. V dropped 10 bases and J dropped 0; count of bases not matched to a gene: 15. This CDR3 spans 17 amino acids.

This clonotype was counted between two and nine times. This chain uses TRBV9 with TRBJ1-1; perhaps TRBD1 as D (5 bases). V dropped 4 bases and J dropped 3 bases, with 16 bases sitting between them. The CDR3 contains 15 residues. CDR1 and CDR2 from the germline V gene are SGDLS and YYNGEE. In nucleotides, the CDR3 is TGTGCCAGCAGCCCCGGGGGGATGAGGTACACTGAAGCTTTCTTT. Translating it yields CASSPGGMRYTEAFF. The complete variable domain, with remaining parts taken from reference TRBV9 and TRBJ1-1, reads DSGVTQTPKHLITATGQRVTLRCSPRSGDLSVYWYQQSLDQGLQFLIQYYNGEERAKGNILERFSAQQFPDLHSELNLSSLELGDSALYFCASSPGGMRYTEAFFGQGTRLTVV.

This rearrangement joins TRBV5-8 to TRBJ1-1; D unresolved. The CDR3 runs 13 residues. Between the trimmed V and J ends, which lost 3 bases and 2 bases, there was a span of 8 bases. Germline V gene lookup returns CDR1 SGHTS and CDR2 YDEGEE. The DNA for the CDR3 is TGTGCCAGCAGCTACAGAACCAACACTGAAGCTTTCTTT. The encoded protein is CASSYRTNTEAFF.

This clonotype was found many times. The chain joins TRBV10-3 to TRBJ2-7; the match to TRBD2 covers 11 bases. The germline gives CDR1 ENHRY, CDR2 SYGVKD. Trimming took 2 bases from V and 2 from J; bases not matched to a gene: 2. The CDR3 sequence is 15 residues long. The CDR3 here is CAISEGTSGTYEQYF. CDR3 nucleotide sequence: TGTGCCATCAGTGAGGGGACTAGCGGCACCTACGAGCAGTACTTC.

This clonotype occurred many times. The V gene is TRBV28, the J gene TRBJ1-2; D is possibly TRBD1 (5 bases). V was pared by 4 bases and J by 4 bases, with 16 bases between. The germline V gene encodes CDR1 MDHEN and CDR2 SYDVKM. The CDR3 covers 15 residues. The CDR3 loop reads CASSSYLVGTYGYTF. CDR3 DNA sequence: TGTGCCAGCAGTTCCTATTTGGTGGGGACCTATGGCTACACCTTC.

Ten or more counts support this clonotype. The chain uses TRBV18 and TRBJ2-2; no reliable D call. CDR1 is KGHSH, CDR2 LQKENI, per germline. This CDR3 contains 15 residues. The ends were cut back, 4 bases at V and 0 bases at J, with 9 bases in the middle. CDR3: CASSLMDANTGELFF. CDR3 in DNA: TGTGCCAGCTCACTTATGGACGCGAACACCGGGGAGCTGTTTTTT.